These 6 T cell receptor beta chains originate from one sample sequenced in a study of CD8+CD57+ T cells in acquired aplastic anemia. CDR3 and TCR beta VDJ profiling relied on genomic DNA as the template. TCRdb passed the reads through MiXCR, listing each CDR3 protein once. This sample yields roughly 300,000 distinct CDR3 sequences, of which 45% to 65% are seen a single time; less than 10% belongs to the top ten. Sequenced: sorted CD4+, CD8+, or CD8+CD57+ T cells (not recorded which) from PBMCs. Receptors originate from a human donor with severe aplastic anemia or a healthy control (not recorded which).

This clonotype was picked up a small number of times. The chain is built from TRBV7-2 and TRBJ1-3; the D is unclear. CDR3 length equals 13 residues. The V gene's germline CDR1 is SGHTA and CDR2 FQGNSA. Trimming removed 7 bases at V and 0 bases at J, with 7 bases between. CDR3 sequence: CASTLFSGNTIYF. CDR3 DNA: TGTGCCAGCACCCTCTTCTCTGGAAACACCATATATTTT.

The chain carries TRBV20-1 and TRBJ1-1; D is undetermined. Germline CDR1 and CDR2: DFQATT and SNEGSKA (reference sequence). The CDR3 extends over 14 amino acids. The germline V and J ends were trimmed by 1 base and 5 bases, with 14 bases remaining between them. The CDR3 DNA is TGCAGTGCTAGAGCCCCCCTTTTAGGGACTGAAGCTTTCTTT. Translation gives CSARAPLLGTEAFF.

This clonotype came up many times. The chain combines TRBV19 with TRBJ2-5; TRBD1 or TRBD2 may be the D gene (5 bases each). V dropped 6 bases and J dropped 4 bases, with 15 bases sitting between them. CDR1 and CDR2 (germline): LNHDA, SQIVND (reference sequence). The CDR3 runs 14 residues. In DNA form, the CDR3 reads TGTGCCAGTAGGCCAGAGGGGCTGGGAGAGACCCAGTACTTC. It codes for CASRPEGLGETQYF.

The chain is built from TRBV20-1 and TRBJ2-7, with D possibly TRBD2 on 6 matching bases. V lost 5 bases to trimming and J lost 6 bases, with 20 bases between them. Germline values: CDR1 DFQATT, CDR2 SNEGSKA (reference sequence). The CDR3 runs 14 residues. This CDR3 reads CSAFSPTTSFEQYF. DNA of the CDR3: TGCAGTGCTTTTAGCCCGACGACTAGTTTCGAGCAGTACTTC.

This clonotype appeared many times. The chain recombines TRBV3-1 with TRBJ1-5; possible D gene TRBD1, 5 bases. Germline assignment: CDR1 LGHDT and CDR2 YNNKEL (reference sequence). The V end lost 4 bases, the J end lost 4 bases, and 11 bases lay between the germline ends. The CDR3 is made up of 14 amino acids. The CDR3: CASSPAGRNQPQHF. The CDR3 bases are TGTGCCAGCAGCCCCGCGGGACGGAATCAGCCCCAGCATTTT.

A word on this clonotype: A single base separates this from a much larger clone, so it may be a read error. V and J are TRBV3-1 and TRBJ2-3, with TRBD1 identical over 10 bases. Per germline, CDR1 LGHDT and CDR2 YNNKEL (reference sequence). V lost 3 bases and J lost 6; bases outside the gene matches: 6. CDR3 length: 15 residues. The CDR3 loop reads CASSHEGQGWDTQYF. In nucleotides, the CDR3 is TGTGCCAGCAGCCATGAGGGACAGGGGTGGGATACGCAGTATTTT.